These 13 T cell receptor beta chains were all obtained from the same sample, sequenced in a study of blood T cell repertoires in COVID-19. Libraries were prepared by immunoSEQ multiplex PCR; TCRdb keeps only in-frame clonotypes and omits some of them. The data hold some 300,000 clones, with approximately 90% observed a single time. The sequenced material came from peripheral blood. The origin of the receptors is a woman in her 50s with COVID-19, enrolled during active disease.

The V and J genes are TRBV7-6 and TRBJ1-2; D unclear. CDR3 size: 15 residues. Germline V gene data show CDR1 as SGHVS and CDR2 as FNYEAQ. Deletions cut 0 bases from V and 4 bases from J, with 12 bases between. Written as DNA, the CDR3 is TGTGCCAGCAGCTTAGCGGTGGATGGGAGCTATGGCTACACCTTC. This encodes CASSLAVDGSYGYTF.

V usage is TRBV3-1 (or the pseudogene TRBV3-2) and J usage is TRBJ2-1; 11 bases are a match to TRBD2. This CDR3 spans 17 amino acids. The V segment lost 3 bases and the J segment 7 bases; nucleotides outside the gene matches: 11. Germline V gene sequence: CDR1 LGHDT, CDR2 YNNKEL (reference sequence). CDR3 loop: CASSQPILAGGRNEQFF. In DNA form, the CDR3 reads TGTGCCAGCAGCCAGCCTATCCTAGCGGGAGGCCGAAATGAGCAGTTCTTC.

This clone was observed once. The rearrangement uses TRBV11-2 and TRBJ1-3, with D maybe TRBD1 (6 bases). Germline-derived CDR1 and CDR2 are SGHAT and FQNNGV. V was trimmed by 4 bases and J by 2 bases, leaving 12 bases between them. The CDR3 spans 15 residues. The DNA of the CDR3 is TGTGCCAGCAGCTCAACACAGGGAACTGGAAACACCATATATTTT. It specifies CASSSTQGTGNTIYF.

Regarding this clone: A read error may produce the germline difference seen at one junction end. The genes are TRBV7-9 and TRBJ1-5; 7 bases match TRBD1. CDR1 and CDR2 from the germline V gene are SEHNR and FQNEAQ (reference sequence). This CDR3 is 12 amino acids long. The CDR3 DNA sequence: TGTGCCAGCAGCTTAGAGGGCAGGGGGATGAATTTT. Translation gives CASSLEGRGMNF.

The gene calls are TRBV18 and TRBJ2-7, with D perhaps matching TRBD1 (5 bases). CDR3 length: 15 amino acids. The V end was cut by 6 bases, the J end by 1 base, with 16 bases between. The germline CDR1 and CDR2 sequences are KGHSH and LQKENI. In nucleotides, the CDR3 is TGTGCCAGCTCCCAGAAGGGAACAGGATCCTACGAGCAGTACTTC. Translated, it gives CASSQKGTGSYEQYF.

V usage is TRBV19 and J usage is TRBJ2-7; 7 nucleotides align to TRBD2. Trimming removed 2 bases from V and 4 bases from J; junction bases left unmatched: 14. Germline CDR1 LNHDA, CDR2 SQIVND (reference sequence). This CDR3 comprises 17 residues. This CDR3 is CASSIKGPGLPPYEQYF. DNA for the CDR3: TGTGCCAGTAGTATAAAGGGCCCGGGACTACCACCGTACGAGCAGTACTTC. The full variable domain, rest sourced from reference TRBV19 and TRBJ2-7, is DGGITQSPKYLFRKEGQNVTLSCEQNLNHDAMYWYRQDPGQGLRLIYYSQIVNDFQKGDIAEGYSVSREKKESFPLTVTSAQKNPTAFYLCASSIKGPGLPPYEQYFGPGTRLTVT.

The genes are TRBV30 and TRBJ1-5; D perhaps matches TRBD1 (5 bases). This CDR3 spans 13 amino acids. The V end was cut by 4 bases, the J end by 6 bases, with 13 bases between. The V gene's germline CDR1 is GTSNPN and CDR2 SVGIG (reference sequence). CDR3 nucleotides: TGTGCCTGGACCCTGGGGGGGGGTCAGCCCCAGCATTTT. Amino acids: CAWTLGGGQPQHF.

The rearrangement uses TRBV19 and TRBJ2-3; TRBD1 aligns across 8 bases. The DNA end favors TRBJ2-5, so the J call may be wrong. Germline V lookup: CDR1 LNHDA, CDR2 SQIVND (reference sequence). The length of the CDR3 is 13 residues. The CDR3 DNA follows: TGTGCCAGCGCCAGGGGGCTCCGGGAGACCCAGTACTTC. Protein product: CASARGLRETQYF.

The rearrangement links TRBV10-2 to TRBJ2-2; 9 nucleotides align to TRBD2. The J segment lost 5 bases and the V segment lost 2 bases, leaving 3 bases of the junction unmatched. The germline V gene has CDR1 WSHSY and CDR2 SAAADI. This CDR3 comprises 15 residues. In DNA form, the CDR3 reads TGCGCCAGCAGTGAGGTAGCGGGAGTAACCGGGGAGCTGTTTTTT. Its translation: CASSEVAGVTGELFF.

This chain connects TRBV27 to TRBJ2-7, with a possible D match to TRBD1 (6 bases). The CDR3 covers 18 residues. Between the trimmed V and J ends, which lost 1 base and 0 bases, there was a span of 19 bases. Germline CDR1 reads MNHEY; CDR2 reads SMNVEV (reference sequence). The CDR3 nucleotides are TGTGCCAGCAGTTTATTGCCTTCGCAGGGGTCTAGCTCCTACGAGCAGTACTTC. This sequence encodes CASSLLPSQGSSSYEQYF.

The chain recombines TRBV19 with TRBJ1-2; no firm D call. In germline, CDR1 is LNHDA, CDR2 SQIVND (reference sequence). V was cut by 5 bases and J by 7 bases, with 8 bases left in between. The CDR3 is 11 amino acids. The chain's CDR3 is CASSPGLGYTF. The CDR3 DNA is TGTGCCAGTAGTCCTGGGCTTGGCTACACCTTC.

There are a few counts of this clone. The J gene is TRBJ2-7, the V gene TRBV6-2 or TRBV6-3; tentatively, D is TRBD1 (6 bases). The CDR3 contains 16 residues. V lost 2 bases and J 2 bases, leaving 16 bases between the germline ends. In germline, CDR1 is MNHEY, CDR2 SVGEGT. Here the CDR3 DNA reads TGTGCCAGCAGTTACCCTGGACAGCGGCCCCCCTACGAGCAGTACTTC. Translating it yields CASSYPGQRPPYEQYF.

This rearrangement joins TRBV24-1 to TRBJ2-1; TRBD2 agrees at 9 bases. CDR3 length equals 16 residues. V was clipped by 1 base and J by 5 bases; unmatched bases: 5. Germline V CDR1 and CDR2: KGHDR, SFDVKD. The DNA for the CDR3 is TGTGCCACCAGTGATTTCGGGACTAGCCCCAACAATGAGCAGTTCTTC. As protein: CATSDFGTSPNNEQFF.